This T cell receptor (beta chain) was profiled in a study of naive and memory T cell subsets. Study findings and constraints: Gini index rose across naive, CM, EM and EMRA in CD4 and CD8.

This CDR3 is 16 amino acids long. Trimming shortened V by 3 bases and J by 3 bases, and 20 bases separated the two germline ends. Germline CDR1 reads DFQATT; CDR2 reads SNEGSKA (reference sequence). After the first PCR, alpha and beta chain libraries were processed separately. An equimolar mix of two oligonucleotides served as the beta constant-region primer for TRBC1 and TRBC2. Nested alpha and beta constant-region primers with the SP2 primer drove four PCR rounds on ligated cDNA. TCRdb reprocessed the UMI-ligation and nested PCR reads via MiXCR and lists one record per CDR3 protein. This repertoire shows more than 100,000 distinct CDR3 sequences, about 36% found once; its top ten account for about 0.85%. As regards this clonotype: What it binds is unknown.

The sample consisted of central memory CD4+ T cells from blood. This clonotype was sampled from a human donor in good health. The chain employs TRBV20-1 and TRBJ2-5; possible D gene TRBD1, 5 bases. CDR3 DNA sequence: TGCAGTGCTAGTAGTCCGCTAGACAGAACTAAAGAGACCCAGTACTTC. Protein sequence: CSASSPLDRTKETQYF.